This TCR beta chain was recorded in a study of blood T cells in healthy people across ages (dated by TCRdb to between 2014 and 2017). Regarding the complete study: In model experiments, roughly one uniquely barcoded TCR beta cDNA molecule per two T cells was captured by template switching. To avoid experimental bias, donors of different ages were randomly spread across the sequencing lanes. Age-related changes in TCR beta repertoire diversity were measured in the study by deep sequencing normalized with unique cDNA molecular identifiers. Using the same blood draw, the study looked at two additional independent replicas of 1 million unique cDNA reads for two donors, one aged 18 to 30 and the other aged 80 or older. The donors were divided into four age groups: young (average approximately 17 years), middle-aged (about 41), aged (approximately 62) and long-lived (approximately 74).

The CDR3 measures 14 amino acids from cysteine to phenylalanine. The entry retains the CDR3 DNA only, 42 bases that are in frame from base 1. V and J are trimmed by 3 bases and 4 bases, and the gene matches miss 6 bases of the junction. The germline V gene gives CDR1 as SQVTM and CDR2 as ANQGSEA. The library was produced with 5' RACE. The sequencer was an Illumina HiSeq 2500. A second roughly 7 to 11 cycle PCR used a sample-barcoded 5' primer and a J-beta primer mix. A unique molecular identifier was introduced onto each TCR beta cDNA molecule by a template-switch 5' adaptor carrying 12 random nucleotides. At least 3 million CDR3-containing paired-end reads were obtained from each sample. First-strand cDNA was synthesized from all RNA with the Mint cDNA synthesis kit, primed by a TRBC-specific oligonucleotide. All cDNA was treated with uracil-DNA glycosylase and then went through a first 18-cycle PCR with the universal primers M1SS and BC2_uni_R. The study's processing was this. For normalization, 1 million high-quality reads, each with a distinct molecular identifier, were randomly selected from each sample. Reads sharing molecular identifiers were discarded rather than binned into consensus sequences. MiTCR, with a Q25 quality threshold and the strictest error-elimination algorithm, was used for CDR3 identification, clonotype clustering and error correction. Lower-bound total TCR beta diversity was estimated with a nonparametric unseen species model using Euler transformation. TCRdb redid the processing of the public reads, applying fastp at Q25 and MiXCR, and retained in-frame beta chains. Duplicate CDR3 protein sequences are folded into a single record with the most common DNA and genes. TCRdb, not the authors, supplied the V and J calls. The sample table holds 650,000 to 1,000,000 distinct CDR3 sequences, of which about 34% were seen once. The ten largest account for 10% to 15% of the sample.

Systemically healthy Caucasian individuals from Russia, approximately 39 in total and aged about 6 to 90 years, were included as donors. Each donor gave 8 to 10 milliliters of peripheral blood, drawn into EDTA-treated Vacutainer tubes. Ficoll-Paque density-gradient centrifugation was used to isolate PBMCs, with at least 6 million obtained per sample. Trizol reagent was used to extract total RNA from the PBMCs, yielding at least 6 micrograms per sample. The percentages of naive CD45RAhigh/CD27high T cells were determined by flow cytometry on a PBMC aliquot from every donor. Overall study outcomes, separate from this receptor: The percentage of naive T cells measured by flow cytometry correlated strongly with observed TCR beta diversity. Total diversity estimates from one million sequenced T cells were considered lower bounds and underestimates. As age increased, observed TCR beta diversity per million T cells dropped in a roughly linear way, and a significant reduction was already evident by age about 40. The CMV infection status of donors was not known, potentially confounding age-related changes in expanded clonotypes. Because profiling used bulk unsorted PBMCs, naive and antigen-experienced compartments could not be compared conclusively. Compared with the aged group, the long-lived group had more naive CD4+ T cells, fewer expanded clones and increased TCR diversity, a pattern suggesting age selection.

As for this clonotype: Its recognized antigen is unknown. It has no much larger one-base neighbor in the sample; base qualities were not kept.

The chain employs TRBV29-1 and TRBJ2-1, with 7 junctional bases fitting TRBD1. The sample consisted of blood. The receptor's source is a man aged 18 to 29 in good health. For the CDR3, the sequence is CSVETGRVYNEQFF. The bases are TGCAGCGTTGAGACAGGGCGGGTTTACAATGAGCAGTTCTTC.